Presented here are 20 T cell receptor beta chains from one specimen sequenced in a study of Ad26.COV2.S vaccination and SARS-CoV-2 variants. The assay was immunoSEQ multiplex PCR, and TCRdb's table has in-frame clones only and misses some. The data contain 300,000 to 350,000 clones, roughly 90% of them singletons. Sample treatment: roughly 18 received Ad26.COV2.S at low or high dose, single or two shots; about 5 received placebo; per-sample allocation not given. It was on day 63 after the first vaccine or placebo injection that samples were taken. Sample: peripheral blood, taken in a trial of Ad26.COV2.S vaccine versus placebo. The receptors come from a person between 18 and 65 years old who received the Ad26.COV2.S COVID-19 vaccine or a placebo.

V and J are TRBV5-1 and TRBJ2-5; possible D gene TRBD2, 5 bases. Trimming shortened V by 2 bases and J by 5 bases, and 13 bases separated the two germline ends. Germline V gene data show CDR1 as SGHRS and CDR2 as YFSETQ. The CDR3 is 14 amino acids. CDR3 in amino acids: CASSLEGLWETQYF. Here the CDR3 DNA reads TGCGCCAGCAGCTTAGAGGGTTTGTGGGAGACCCAGTACTTC.

In nucleotides, the CDR3 is TGTGCCAGCAGTGAAGCCTTAGACAGGGGGCGGTCACCCCTCCACTTT. Protein sequence: CASSEALDRGRSPLHF. The genes are TRBV6-1 and TRBJ1-6; TRBD1 matches at 10 bases. This CDR3 contains 16 residues. The germline gives CDR1 MNHNS, CDR2 SASEGT. The junction had 6 bases not matched to a gene; V was cut back by 0 bases and J by 10 bases.

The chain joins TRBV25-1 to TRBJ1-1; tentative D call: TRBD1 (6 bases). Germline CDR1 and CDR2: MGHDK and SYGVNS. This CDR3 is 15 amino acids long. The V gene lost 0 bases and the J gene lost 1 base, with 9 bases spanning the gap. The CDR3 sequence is CASSEYKTGNTEAFF. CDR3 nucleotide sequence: TGTGCCAGCAGTGAATACAAGACAGGGAACACTGAAGCTTTCTTT.

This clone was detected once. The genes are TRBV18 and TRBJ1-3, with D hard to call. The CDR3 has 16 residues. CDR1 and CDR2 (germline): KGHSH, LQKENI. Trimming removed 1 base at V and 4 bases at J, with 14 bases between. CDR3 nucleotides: TGTGCCAGCTCACCACTCTGGCGTAGCGAGGGAAACACCATATATTTT. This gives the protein CASSPLWRSEGNTIYF.

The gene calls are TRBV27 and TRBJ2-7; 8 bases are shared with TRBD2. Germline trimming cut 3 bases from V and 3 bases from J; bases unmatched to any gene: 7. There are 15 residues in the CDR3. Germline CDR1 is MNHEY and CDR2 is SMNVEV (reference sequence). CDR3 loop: CASSFAGGGFYEQYV. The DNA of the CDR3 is TGTGCCAGCAGTTTTGCGGGAGGAGGGTTCTACGAGCAGTACGTC.

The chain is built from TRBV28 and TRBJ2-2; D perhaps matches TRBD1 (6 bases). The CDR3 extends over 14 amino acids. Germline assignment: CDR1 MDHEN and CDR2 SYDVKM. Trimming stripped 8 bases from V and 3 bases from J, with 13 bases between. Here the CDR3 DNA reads TGTGCCAGCGGACAACAGGGTTACACCGGGGAGCTGTTTTTT. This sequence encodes CASGQQGYTGELFF.

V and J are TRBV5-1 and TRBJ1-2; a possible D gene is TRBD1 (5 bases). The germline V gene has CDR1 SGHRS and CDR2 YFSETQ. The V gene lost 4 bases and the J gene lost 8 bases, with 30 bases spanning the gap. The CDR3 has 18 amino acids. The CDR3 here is CASSPMGGVDASTWGYTF. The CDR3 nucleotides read TGCGCCAGCAGCCCCATGGGGGGGGTTGATGCATCAACCTGGGGCTACACCTTC. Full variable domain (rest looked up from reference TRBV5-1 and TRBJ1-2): KAGVTQTPRYLIKTRGQQVTLSCSPISGHRSVSWYQQTPGQGLQFLFEYFSETQRNKGNFPGRFSGRQFSNSRSEMNVSTLELGDSALYLCASSPMGGVDASTWGYTFGSGTRLTVV.

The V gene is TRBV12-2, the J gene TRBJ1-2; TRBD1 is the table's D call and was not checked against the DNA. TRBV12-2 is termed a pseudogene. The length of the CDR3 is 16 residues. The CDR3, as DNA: TGTGCAAGTCGCTCCCCCGGGAGAAAGGGGGCGAGGGGCTACACCTTC. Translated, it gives CASRSPGRKGARGYTF.

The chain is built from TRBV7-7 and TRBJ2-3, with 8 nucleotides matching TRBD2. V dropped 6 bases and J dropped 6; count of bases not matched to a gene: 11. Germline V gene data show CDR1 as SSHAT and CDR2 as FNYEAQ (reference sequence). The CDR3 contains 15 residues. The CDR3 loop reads CASSSAGGVGDTQYF. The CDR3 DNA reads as TGTGCCAGCAGTTCCGCGGGGGGCGTGGGGGATACGCAGTATTTT.

CDR3 amino acids: CASSPRTGGESRETQYF. The CDR3 bases are TGTGCCAGCTCACCCCGGACAGGGGGCGAGTCGCGGGAGACCCAGTACTTC. The gene calls are TRBV18 and TRBJ2-5; 11 nucleotides agree with TRBD1. Germline assignment: CDR1 KGHSH and CDR2 LQKENI. With V trimmed by 3 bases and J by 5 bases, 11 bases remained unmatched. CDR3 length equals 17 residues. Full variable domain (rest looked up from reference TRBV18 and TRBJ2-5): NAGVMQNPRHLVRRRGQEARLRCSPMKGHSHVYWYRQLPEEGLKFMVYLQKENIIDESGMPKERFSAEFPKEGPSILRIQQVVRGDSAAYFCASSPRTGGESRETQYFGPGTRLLVL.

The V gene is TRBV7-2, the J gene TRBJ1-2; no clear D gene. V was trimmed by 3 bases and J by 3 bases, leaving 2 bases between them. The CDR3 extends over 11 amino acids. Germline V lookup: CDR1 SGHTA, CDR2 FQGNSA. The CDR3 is CASSFDYGYTF. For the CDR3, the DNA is TGTGCCAGCAGCTTTGACTATGGCTACACCTTC. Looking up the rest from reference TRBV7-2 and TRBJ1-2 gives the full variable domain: GAGVSQSPSNKVTEKGKDVELRCDPISGHTALYWYRQSLGQGLEFLIYFQGNSAPDKSGLPSDRFSAERTGGSVSTLTIQRTQQEDSAVYLCASSFDYGYTFGSGTRLTVV.

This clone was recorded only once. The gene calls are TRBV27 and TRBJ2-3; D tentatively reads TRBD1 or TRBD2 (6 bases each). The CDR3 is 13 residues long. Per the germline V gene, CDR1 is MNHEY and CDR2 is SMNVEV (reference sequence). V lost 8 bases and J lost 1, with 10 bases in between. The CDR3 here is CASGRGRTDTQYF. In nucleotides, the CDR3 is TGTGCCAGCGGACGGGGGCGCACAGATACGCAGTATTTT.

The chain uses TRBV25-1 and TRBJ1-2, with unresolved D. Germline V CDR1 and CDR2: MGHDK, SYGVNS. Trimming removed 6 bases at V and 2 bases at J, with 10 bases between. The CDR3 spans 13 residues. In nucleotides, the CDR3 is TGTGCCAGCAGCCTCCAGGTGAACTATGGCTACACCTTC. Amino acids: CASSLQVNYGYTF.

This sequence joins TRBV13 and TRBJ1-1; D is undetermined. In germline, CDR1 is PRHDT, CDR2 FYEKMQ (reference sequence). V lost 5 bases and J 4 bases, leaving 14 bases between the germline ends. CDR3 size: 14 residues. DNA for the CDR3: TGTGCCAGCAGCCCTTTCCGGGTGGCCACTGAAGCTTTCTTT. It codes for CASSPFRVATEAFF.

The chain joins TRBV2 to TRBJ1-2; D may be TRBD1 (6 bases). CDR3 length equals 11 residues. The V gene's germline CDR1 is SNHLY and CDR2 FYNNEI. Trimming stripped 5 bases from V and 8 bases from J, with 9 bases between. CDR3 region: CASSRGGGYTF. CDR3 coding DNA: TGTGCCAGCAGTAGGGGGGGCGGCTACACCTTC.

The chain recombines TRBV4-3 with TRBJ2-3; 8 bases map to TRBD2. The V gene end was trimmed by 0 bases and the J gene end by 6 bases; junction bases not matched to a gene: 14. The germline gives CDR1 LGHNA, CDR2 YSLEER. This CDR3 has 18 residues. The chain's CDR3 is CASSQDLQIAGYMDTQYF. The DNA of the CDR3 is TGCGCCAGCAGCCAAGATCTGCAGATAGCGGGGTATATGGATACGCAGTATTTT.

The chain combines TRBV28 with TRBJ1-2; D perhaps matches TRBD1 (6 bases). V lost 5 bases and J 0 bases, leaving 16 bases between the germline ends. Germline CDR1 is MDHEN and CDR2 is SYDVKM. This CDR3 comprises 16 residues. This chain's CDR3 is CASSPILRGPNYGYTF. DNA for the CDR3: TGTGCCAGCAGTCCTATCTTACGGGGGCCTAACTATGGCTACACCTTC.

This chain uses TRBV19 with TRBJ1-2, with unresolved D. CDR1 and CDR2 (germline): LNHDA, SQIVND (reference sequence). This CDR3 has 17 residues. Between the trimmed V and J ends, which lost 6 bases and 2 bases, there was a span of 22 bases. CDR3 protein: CASRSAVAKTSNYGYTF. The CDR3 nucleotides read TGTGCCAGTAGATCTGCCGTAGCCAAGACATCCAACTATGGCTACACCTTC.

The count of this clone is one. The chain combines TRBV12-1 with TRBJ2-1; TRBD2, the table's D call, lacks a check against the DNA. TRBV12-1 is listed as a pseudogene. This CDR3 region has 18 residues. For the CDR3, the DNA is TGTGCCAGCAGCTTTTTGGCCCCGGGGAAACCCTCCTACAATGAGCAGTTCTTC. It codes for CASSFLAPGKPSYNEQFF.

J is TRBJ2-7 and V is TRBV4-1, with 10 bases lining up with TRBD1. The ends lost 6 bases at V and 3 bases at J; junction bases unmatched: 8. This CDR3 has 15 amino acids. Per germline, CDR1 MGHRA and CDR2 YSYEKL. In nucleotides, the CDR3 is TGCGCCAGCAGTCGGACAGGGGGTTTAATCTACGAGCAGTACTTC. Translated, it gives CASSRTGGLIYEQYF.